This T cell receptor beta chain was captured by sequencing in a study of PD-1 blockade in classical Hodgkin lymphoma. The sample's time point: cycle 4 day 1 (C4D1), after 6 weeks of nivolumab. Autologous stem cell transplantation was followed by relapse in every patient, and brentuximab vedotin exposure varied. Some clones are missing from TCRdb's copy, which holds only in-frame ones; the method was immunoSEQ multiplex PCR. The sample holds tens of thousands of clones, about 81% seen once. V gave up 1 base and J gave up 5 bases, with 9 bases separating them. The CDR3 has 13 amino acids. Germline CDR1 is SGHTA and CDR2 is FQGNSA.

The source is a human donor with classical Hodgkin lymphoma. The chain has TRBV7-2 and TRBJ2-7; a possible D gene is TRBD2 (5 bases). This material consisted of peripheral blood mononuclear cells (PBMCs), taken before the fourth cycle of nivolumab. The CDR3, as DNA: TGTGCCAGCAGCTTAGTGAACGGGGACGAGCAGTACTTC. It specifies CASSLVNGDEQYF.